This entry lists 2 T cell receptor beta chains sequenced from one sample in a study of T-cell memory formation after mild COVID-19. TCRdb used MiXCR to reprocess the 5' RACE reads, holding one entry per CDR3 protein. The sample lists 350,000 to 550,000 distinct CDR3 sequences, over 15% occurring once. The source material was PBMCs or a T cell subset sorted from them (not recorded which). These receptor sequences come from a man between 18 and 35 years old who had mild COVID-19 (a few samples of this study predate the infection). Cell type and time point are not known.

The gene calls are TRBV5-6 and TRBJ2-7, with D perhaps TRBD2 (5 bases). The CDR3 length is 15 residues. Per germline, CDR1 SGHDT and CDR2 YYEEEE. With 2 bases removed from V and 6 bases from J, the gap between germline ends came to 18 bases. CDR3 DNA sequence: TGTGCCAGCAGCTTTACGGTACGGGATTTTTGCGAGCAGTACGTC. Translation gives CASSFTVRDFCEQYV.

In its sample, this clonotype ranks as medium-sized. The chain joins TRBV11-2 to TRBJ2-1; D is possibly TRBD2 (6 bases). V was trimmed by 1 base and J by 2 bases, leaving 15 bases between them. The length of the CDR3 is 17 residues. Germline CDR1 and CDR2: SGHAT and FQNNGV. The CDR3 sequence is CASSLGPGTSTYNEQFF. The CDR3 DNA sequence: TGTGCCAGCAGCTTAGGACCCGGGACTTCGACCTACAATGAGCAGTTCTTC.